This TCR beta chain was captured by sequencing in a study of vaccination and CD4 T cells after COVID-19. Study-wide background: Six males and four females, two of them Hispanic, were enrolled as convalescents.

Treatment denoted: roughly 10-day PBMC culture with coronavirus spike peptide pools or control peptides (ViraFEST assay). Half-medium replacement with fresh IL-2 medium took place on days 3 and 7. Oncomine TCR Beta short-read sequencing was applied to DNA from cultured CD4+ T cells. TCRdb reprocessed the PCR reads with MiXCR, giving one entry per CDR3 protein. Altogether about 20,000 distinct CDR3 sequences are present, roughly 60% being singletons, with the ten largest covering approximately 7%. About this clonotype: Its antigen is not identified.

Source: CD4+ T cells from blood, cultured in vitro, taken before SARS-CoV-2 vaccination. The origin of this receptor is a human donor who had recovered from COVID-19.

The DNA of the CDR3 is TGCGCCAGCAGCTATAGTAGACTAGCGGGAGGCTACGAGCAGTACTTC. Protein sequence: CASSYSRLAGGYEQYF. This rearrangement joins TRBV5-1 to TRBJ2-7, with 13 nucleotides matching TRBD2. The trim removed 3 bases at V and 3 bases at J, leaving 6 bases unmatched. The germline V gene encodes CDR1 SGHRS and CDR2 YFSETQ. The CDR3 covers 16 residues.